This TCR beta chain was sequenced in a study of technical replicates of blood from a handful of donors. Clones were sequenced by immunoSEQ multiplex PCR, and TCRdb holds only the in-frame ones, with some missing. The data contain roughly 69,000 clones, around 84% of them singletons. Input material: PBMCs. The origin of this receptor is a human donor in good health. Some clones in this sample may be carry-over from other donors' samples.

CDR3 in amino acids: CASRKGGQGKTEAFF. The CDR3 DNA sequence: TGTGCCAGCAGAAAGGGGGGACAGGGGAAGACTGAAGCTTTCTTT. The chain recombines TRBV5-5 with TRBJ1-1; 10 bases align to TRBD1. The CDR3 has 15 amino acids. CDR1 SGHKS and CDR2 YYEKEE come from the germline V gene (reference sequence). Trimming took 5 bases from V and 5 from J; bases not matched to a gene: 9.